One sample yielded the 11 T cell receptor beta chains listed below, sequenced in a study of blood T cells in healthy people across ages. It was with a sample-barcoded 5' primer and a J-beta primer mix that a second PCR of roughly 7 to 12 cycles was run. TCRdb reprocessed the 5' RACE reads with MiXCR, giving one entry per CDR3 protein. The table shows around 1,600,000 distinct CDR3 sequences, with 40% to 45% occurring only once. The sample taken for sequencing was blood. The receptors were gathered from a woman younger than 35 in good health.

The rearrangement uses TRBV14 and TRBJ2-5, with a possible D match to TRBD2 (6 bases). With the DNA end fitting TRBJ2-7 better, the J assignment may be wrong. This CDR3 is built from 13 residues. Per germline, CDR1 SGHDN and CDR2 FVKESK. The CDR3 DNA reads TGTGCCAGCAGCCAAGTCACTAGCACCGAGCAGTACTTC. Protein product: CASSQVTSTEQYF.

The CDR3 coding sequence is TGCAGTGCCGTCAGGGTTCCCACCCGATCTGATTCACCCCTCCACTTT. Amino acid sequence: CSAVRVPTRSDSPLHF. The rearrangement links TRBV20-1 to TRBJ1-6, with D possibly being TRBD1 (5 bases). V gave up 6 bases and J gave up 8 bases, with 23 bases separating them. The CDR3 sequence is 16 residues long. Per the germline V gene, CDR1 is DFQATT and CDR2 is SNEGSKA (reference sequence).

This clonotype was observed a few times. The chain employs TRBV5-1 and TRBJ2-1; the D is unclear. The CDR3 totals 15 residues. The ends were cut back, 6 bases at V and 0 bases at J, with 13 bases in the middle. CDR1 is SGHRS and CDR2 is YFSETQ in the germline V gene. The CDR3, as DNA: TGCGCCAGCAAGATGACGGGCAGCTCCTACAATGAGCAGTTCTTC. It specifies CASKMTGSSYNEQFF.

CDR3 nucleotide sequence: TGTGCCAGCGGACCAGACTCCTACAATGAGCAGTTCTTC. Translation: CASGPDSYNEQFF. This chain connects TRBV6-2 or TRBV6-3 to TRBJ2-1; D gene uncertain. The CDR3 length is 13 residues. Deletions cut 8 bases from V and 0 bases from J, with 8 bases between. CDR1 MNHEY and CDR2 SVGEGT come from the germline V gene.

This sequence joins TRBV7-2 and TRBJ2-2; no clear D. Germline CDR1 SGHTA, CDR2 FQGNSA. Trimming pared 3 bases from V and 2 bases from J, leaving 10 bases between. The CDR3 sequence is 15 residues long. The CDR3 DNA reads TGTGCCAGCAGCTTCGTGTGGGGAAACACCGGGGAGCTGTTTTTT. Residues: CASSFVWGNTGELFF. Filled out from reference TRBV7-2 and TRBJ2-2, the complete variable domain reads GAGVSQSPSNKVTEKGKDVELRCDPISGHTALYWYRQSLGQGLEFLIYFQGNSAPDKSGLPSDRFSAERTGGSVSTLTIQRTQQEDSAVYLCASSFVWGNTGELFFGEGSRLTVL.

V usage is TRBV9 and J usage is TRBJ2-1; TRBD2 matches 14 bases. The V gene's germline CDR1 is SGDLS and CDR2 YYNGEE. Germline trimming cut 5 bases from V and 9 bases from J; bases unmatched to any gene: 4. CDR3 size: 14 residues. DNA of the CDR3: TGTGCCAGCAGTGGGACTAGCGGGAGCTTTGAGCAGTTCTTC. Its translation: CASSGTSGSFEQFF.

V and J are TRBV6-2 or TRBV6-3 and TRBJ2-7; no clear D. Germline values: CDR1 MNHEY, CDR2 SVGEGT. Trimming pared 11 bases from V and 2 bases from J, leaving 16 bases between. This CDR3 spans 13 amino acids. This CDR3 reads CAGSTYGPYEQYF. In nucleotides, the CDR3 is TGTGCCGGTTCTACCTACGGCCCCTACGAGCAGTACTTC.

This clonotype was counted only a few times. The CDR3 DNA reads as TGTGCCAGCATCAACTACCTCGTGGGTCAGCCCCAGCATTTT. Amino acid sequence: CASINYLVGQPQHF. This sequence joins TRBV12-3 or TRBV12-4 and TRBJ1-5; D is undetermined. V was pared by 7 bases and J by 6 bases, with 16 bases between. The CDR3 spans 14 residues.

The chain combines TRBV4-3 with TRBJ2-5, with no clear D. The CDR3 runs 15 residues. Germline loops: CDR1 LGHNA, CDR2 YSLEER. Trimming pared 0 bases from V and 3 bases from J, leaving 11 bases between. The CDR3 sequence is CASSQDPRSKETQYF. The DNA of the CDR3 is TGCGCCAGCAGCCAAGATCCCAGGAGTAAAGAGACCCAGTACTTC.

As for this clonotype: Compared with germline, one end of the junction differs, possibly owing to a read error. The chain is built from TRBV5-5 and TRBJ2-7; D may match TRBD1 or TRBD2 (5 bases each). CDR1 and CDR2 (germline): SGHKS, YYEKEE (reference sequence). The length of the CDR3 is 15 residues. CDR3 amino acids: CAGSVGVLTRAEQYF. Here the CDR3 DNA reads TGTGCCGGCAGCGTGGGGGTCCTTACAAGAGCCGAGCAGTACTTC.

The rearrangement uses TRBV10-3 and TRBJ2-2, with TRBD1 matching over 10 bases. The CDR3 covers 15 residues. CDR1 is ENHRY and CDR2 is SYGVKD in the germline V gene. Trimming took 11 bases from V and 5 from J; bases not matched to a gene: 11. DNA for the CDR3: TGTGCCGCGAACACTCGGACAGGGGGAACCGGGGAGCTGTTTTTT. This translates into CAANTRTGGTGELFF.